This T cell receptor beta chain was profiled in a study of blood T cell repertoires in COVID-19 (dated by TCRdb to the early 2020s). Study-wide context: Samples covering the acute and convalescent phases of COVID-19 were provided by collaborators in the United States, Italy and Spain. The prospective study material was composed of cDNA or gDNA derived from T cells, B-cell-depleted T cells, or PBMCs. Subjects who had been exposed to COVID-19, were actively infected with it, or had recovered from it provided the deeply sampled blood TCRbeta repertoires that made up the dataset. The repertoires were released in a freely available public database meant as a resource for research on the immune response to SARS-CoV-2. The samples were drawn from two sources: the first 160 participants of the ongoing ImmuneRACE study, and 1,000 to 1,500 subjects contributed by 6 global collaborators. The sample metadata nearly always contained a de-identified subject ID, COVID-19 status, age in years and sex. Where available, HLA class I and class II types were obtained from metadata supplied by the sample provider rather than from assay-based typing. What the authors observed across the whole study: The amount of clinical and demographic metadata varied by source and participant and was provided uncurated.

Each collaborating institution followed its own protocols to collect whole blood in K2EDTA tubes. Collaborator samples were shipped for TCRbeta analysis as frozen whole blood, isolated PBMCs, or DNA extracted from either sample type. Turning to this clone: No antigen is known for it. Base qualities are missing; no much larger clone stands one base away.

TCRbeta CDR3 regions were amplified from genomic DNA by means of the immunoSEQ Assay, a bias-controlled multiplex PCR. In the authors' own workflow: Nucleated cell counts per sample were estimated from amplification of reference gene primers within the assay. To quantify the absolute abundance of each unique TCRbeta CDR3 rearrangement, sequence reads were collapsed and filtered. Productive Simpson clonality was computed per sample as the square root of Simpson's diversity index over productive rearrangements. The immuneACCESS repertoire file appears here via TCRdb, limited to in-frame rearrangements. These files lack a portion of the clones; in checked studies, under half of the deficit traces to unresolved V genes, and the cause of the others is not known. The V and J calls and clone size are taken from that table; D and trimming were inferred from the DNA. The sample table contains roughly 100,000 clones; only one count was recorded for 87% of them. The ten largest clones represent 2% of the sample.

The receptor was isolated from a man aged 45-65 years with active COVID-19. Specimen: peripheral blood.

The sequenced DNA is TGTGCCAGCAGCTTGTACACTGAAGCTTTCTTT. Translated, this gives CASSLYTEAFF. The sequence links TRBV12-3 or TRBV12-4 to TRBJ1-1, with the D gene too uncertain to name. Including the terminal cysteine and phenylalanine, the CDR3 comprises 11 residues. Just the 33-base CDR3 DNA is kept, in frame starting at base 1. V loses 6 bases of germline sequence and J loses 3 bases, and the interval between the two ends is 5 bases.